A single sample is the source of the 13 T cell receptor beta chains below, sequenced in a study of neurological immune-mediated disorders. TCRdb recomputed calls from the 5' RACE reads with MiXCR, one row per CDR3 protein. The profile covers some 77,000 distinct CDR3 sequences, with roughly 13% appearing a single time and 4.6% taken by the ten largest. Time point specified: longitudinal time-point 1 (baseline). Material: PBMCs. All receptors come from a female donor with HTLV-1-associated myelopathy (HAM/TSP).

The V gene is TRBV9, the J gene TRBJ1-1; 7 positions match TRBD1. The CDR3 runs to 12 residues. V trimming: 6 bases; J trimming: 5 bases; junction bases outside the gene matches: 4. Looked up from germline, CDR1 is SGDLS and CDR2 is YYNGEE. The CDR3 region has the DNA TGTGCCAGCAACCGACAGGGTACTGAAGCTTTCTTT. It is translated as CASNRQGTEAFF.

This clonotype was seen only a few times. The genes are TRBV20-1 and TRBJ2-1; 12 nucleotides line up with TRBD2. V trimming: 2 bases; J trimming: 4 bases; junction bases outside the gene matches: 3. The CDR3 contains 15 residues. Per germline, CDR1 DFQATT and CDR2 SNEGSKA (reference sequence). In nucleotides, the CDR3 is TGCAGTGCTAGACCCGGGACTAGCGGGTACAATGAGCAGTTCTTC. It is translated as CSARPGTSGYNEQFF.

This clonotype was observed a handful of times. The CDR3 here is CASSPPRVADTQYF. CDR3 nucleotide sequence: TGTGCCAGCTCACCACCCAGGGTCGCAGATACGCAGTATTTT. V gene TRBV18 combines with J gene TRBJ2-3; a weak D match, TRBD1 (5 bases). Germline assignment: CDR1 KGHSH and CDR2 LQKENI. Between the trimmed V and J ends, which lost 0 bases and 4 bases, there was a span of 8 bases. This CDR3 spans 14 amino acids.

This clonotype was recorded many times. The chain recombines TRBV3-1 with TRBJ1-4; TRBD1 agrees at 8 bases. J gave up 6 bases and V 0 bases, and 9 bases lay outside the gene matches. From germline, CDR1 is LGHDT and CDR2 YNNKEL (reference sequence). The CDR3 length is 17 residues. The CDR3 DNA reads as TGTGCCAGCAGCCAAGATTGGCCCAGGGGGCAGGATGAAAAACTGTTTTTT. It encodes CASSQDWPRGQDEKLFF.

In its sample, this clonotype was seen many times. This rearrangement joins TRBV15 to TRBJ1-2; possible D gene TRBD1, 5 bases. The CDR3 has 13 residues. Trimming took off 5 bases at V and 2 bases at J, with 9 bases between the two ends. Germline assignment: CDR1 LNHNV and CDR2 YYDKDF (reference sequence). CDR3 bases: TGTGCCACCAGCGAGAGACAGAACTATGGCTACACCTTC. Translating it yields CATSERQNYGYTF.

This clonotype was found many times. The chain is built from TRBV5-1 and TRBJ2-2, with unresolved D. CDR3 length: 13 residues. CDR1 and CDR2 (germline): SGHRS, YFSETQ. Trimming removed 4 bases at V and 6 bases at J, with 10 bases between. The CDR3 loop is CASSITEAGELFF. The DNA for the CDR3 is TGCGCCAGCAGCATTACCGAGGCCGGGGAGCTGTTTTTT.

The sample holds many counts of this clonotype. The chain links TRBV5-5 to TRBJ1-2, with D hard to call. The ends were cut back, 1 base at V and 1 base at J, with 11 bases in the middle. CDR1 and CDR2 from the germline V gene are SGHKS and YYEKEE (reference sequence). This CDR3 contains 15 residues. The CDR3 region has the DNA TGTGCCAGCAGCTTGAAAATATTGATTAACTATGGCTACACCTTC. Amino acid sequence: CASSLKILINYGYTF.

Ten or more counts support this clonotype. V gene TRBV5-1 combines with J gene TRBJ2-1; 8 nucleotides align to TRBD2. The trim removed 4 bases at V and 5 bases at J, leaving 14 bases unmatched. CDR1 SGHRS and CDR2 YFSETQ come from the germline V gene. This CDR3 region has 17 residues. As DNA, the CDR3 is TGCGCCAGCAGCCTTCGGACCCACTTAGCGGGGAACAATGAGCAGTTCTTC. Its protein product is CASSLRTHLAGNNEQFF.

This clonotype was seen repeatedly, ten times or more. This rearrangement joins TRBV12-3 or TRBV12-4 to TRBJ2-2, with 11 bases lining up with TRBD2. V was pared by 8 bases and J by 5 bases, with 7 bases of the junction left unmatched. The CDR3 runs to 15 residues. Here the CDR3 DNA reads TGTGCCAGCCTCACTAGCGGGGGTTTAACCGGGGAGCTGTTTTTT. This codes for CASLTSGGLTGELFF.

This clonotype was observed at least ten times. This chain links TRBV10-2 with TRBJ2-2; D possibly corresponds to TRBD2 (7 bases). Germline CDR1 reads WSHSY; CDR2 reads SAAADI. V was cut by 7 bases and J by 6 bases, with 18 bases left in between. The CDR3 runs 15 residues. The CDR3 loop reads CASTGRGALSGELFF. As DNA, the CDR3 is TGCGCCAGCACGGGACGGGGGGCGCTTTCCGGGGAGCTGTTTTTT.

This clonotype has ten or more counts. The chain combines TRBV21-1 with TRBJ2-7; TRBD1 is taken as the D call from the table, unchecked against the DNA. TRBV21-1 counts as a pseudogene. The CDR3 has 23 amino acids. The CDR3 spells CASSKVLGWDVRSAGTGIHEQYF. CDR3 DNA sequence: TGTGCCAGCAGCAAAGTCCTGGGATGGGATGTCAGGAGCGCCGGGACAGGGATCCACGAGCAGTACTTC.

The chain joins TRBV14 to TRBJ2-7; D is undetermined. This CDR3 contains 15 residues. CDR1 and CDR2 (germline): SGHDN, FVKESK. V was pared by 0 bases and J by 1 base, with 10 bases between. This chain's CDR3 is CASSQDLGVSYEQYF. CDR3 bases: TGTGCCAGCAGCCAAGATCTTGGGGTTTCCTACGAGCAGTACTTC.

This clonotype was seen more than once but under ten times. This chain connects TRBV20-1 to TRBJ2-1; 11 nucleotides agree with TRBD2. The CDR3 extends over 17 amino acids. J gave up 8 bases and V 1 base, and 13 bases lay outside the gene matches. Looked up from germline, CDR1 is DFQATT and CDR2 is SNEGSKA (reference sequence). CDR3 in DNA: TGCAGTGCTAGAGGGCGGGATAGCGGGGGGGCTCGGGATGAGCAGTTCTTC. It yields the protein CSARGRDSGGARDEQFF.